A single sample gave rise to the 9 T cell receptor beta chains below, sequenced in a study of blood T cells in healthy people across ages. Then a second PCR, running about 6 to 11 cycles, was carried out with a sample-barcoded 5' primer and a J-beta primer mix. TCRdb reanalysed the 5' RACE reads using MiXCR and keeps one entry per CDR3 protein. This table has 2 million or so distinct CDR3 sequences, just under 50% appearing once. Input material: blood. The receptors stem from a middle-aged woman in good health.

This clonotype appeared a few times. The rearrangement uses TRBV4-3 and TRBJ2-3; a weak D match, TRBD2 (5 bases). CDR1 is LGHNA, CDR2 YSLEER, per germline. The CDR3 totals 10 residues. The CDR3 loop reads CAAAPQTQYF. The CDR3 nucleotides read TGCGCAGCGGCCCCCCAGACGCAGTATTTT.

This clonotype was seen only a few times. V and J are TRBV7-9 and TRBJ1-2; 11 bases line up with TRBD1. Germline CDR1 reads SEHNR; CDR2 reads FQNEAQ (reference sequence). V shed 4 bases, J shed 2 bases, and the junction held 9 bases outside the gene matches. This CDR3 comprises 17 residues. CDR3 sequence: CASSSSDRGPTNYGYTF. The CDR3 region has the DNA TGTGCCAGCAGCTCCTCGGACAGGGGGCCGACGAACTATGGCTACACCTTC.

V usage is TRBV6-5 and J usage is TRBJ2-1; D is possibly TRBD1 or TRBD2 (5 bases each). CDR1 and CDR2 from the germline V gene are MNHEY and SVGAGI. CDR3 length: 15 residues. V was trimmed by 2 bases and J by 0 bases, leaving 8 bases between them. CDR3 sequence reads: CASSYEGNSYNEQFF. In nucleotides, the CDR3 is TGTGCCAGCAGTTACGAGGGGAACTCCTACAATGAGCAGTTCTTC.

This chain joins TRBV20-1 and TRBJ2-1, with D tentatively TRBD1 (6 bases). Germline CDR1 and CDR2: DFQATT and SNEGSKA (reference sequence). Trimming removed 3 bases from V and 3 bases from J, with 12 bases in between. This CDR3 has 14 residues. CDR3 sequence reads: CSASHRVSYNEQFF. CDR3 DNA: TGCAGTGCTAGTCACAGGGTGAGCTACAATGAGCAGTTCTTC.

The rearrangement links TRBV7-2 to TRBJ2-1; no firm D call. Germline V gives CDR1 SGHTA, CDR2 FQGNSA. CDR3 length: 15 residues. Trimming removed 5 bases from V and 0 bases from J, with 11 bases in between. CDR3: CASSHRRPSYNEQFF. CDR3 DNA: TGTGCCAGCAGCCACAGACGTCCCTCCTACAATGAGCAGTTCTTC. The whole variable domain, filled in from reference TRBV7-2 and TRBJ2-1, reads GAGVSQSPSNKVTEKGKDVELRCDPISGHTALYWYRQSLGQGLEFLIYFQGNSAPDKSGLPSDRFSAERTGGSVSTLTIQRTQQEDSAVYLCASSHRRPSYNEQFFGPGTRLTVL.

There are a few counts of this clonotype. CDR3 DNA: TGCGCCAGCAGCCTGGATGGGACACGCCCCTACGAGCAGTACTTC. Amino acids: CASSLDGTRPYEQYF. The chain joins TRBV5-1 to TRBJ2-7; a weak D match, TRBD1 (6 bases). Per germline, CDR1 SGHRS and CDR2 YFSETQ. CDR3 length equals 15 residues. V was clipped by 4 bases and J by 2 bases, with 16 bases between them.

V is TRBV7-6 and J is TRBJ2-7, with 9 bases fitting TRBD1. Germline CDR1 is SGHVS and CDR2 is FNYEAQ. After removal of 5 bases from V and 4 bases from J, the junction contained 12 bases not matched to a gene. This CDR3 has 16 amino acids. The CDR3 DNA reads TGTGCCAGCAGCCCATCCCTTACAGGGGGCGGGTACGAGCAGTACTTC. This translates into CASSPSLTGGGYEQYF.

Many counts were recorded for this clonotype. The chain employs TRBV10-3 and TRBJ2-1, with a weak D call TRBD1 (5 bases). The CDR3 has 14 amino acids. Germline CDR1 is ENHRY and CDR2 is SYGVKD. Trimming cost V 5 bases and J 4 bases, with 12 bases left between them. The CDR3: CAISTGQSYNEQFF. The CDR3 coding sequence is TGTGCCATCAGTACAGGTCAATCTTACAATGAGCAGTTCTTC.

This sequence joins TRBV6-5 and TRBJ1-1, with TRBD1 identical over 7 bases. V lost 8 bases to trimming and J lost 2 bases; unmatched junction nucleotides: 11. This CDR3 has 15 amino acids. From germline, CDR1 is MNHEY and CDR2 SVGAGI. This CDR3 is CASLAPTGRNTEAFF. In DNA, the CDR3 is TGTGCCAGCTTAGCCCCGACAGGGCGAAACACTGAAGCTTTCTTT.